A selection of T cell receptor beta chains follows, all from one sample in a study of blood T cell repertoires in COVID-19. Method: immunoSEQ multiplex PCR; TCRdb's copy keeps in-frame clones and lacks some. The table has roughly 60,000 clones, around 79% seen once. Sequences were obtained from peripheral blood. These receptors were collected from a human donor in a cohort sampled during active COVID-19. Both conserved end residues are part of each CDR3. A D gene is named only where the DNA matches it firmly. Only some rows state a clone size, as once, few, many or a class for expanded clones.

CDR3 protein: CASSLSQGYTF
CDR3 DNA: TGTGCCAGCAGTTTATCGCAGGGCTACACCTTC
D gene: .
J gene: TRBJ1-2
clone size: .
V gene: TRBV28

CDR3 protein: CASRMLDRDGGYTF
CDR3 DNA: TGTGCCAGCAGGATGCTGGACAGGGATGGGGGCTACACCTTC
D gene: TRBD1
J gene: TRBJ1-2
clone size: .
V gene: TRBV27

CDR3 protein: CASSSRQGDTGELFF
CDR3 DNA: TGCGCCAGCAGCTCCCGACAGGGGGACACCGGGGAGCTGTTTTTT
D gene: TRBD1
J gene: TRBJ2-2
clone size: few
V gene: TRBV5-1

CDR3 protein: CASSSLPSRSGGETQYF
CDR3 DNA: TGTGCCAGCAGTTCTCTCCCGAGTAGGTCTGGGGGGGAGACCCAGTACTTC
D gene: .
J gene: TRBJ2-5
clone size: .
V gene: TRBV28

CDR3 protein: CAISEVQGYEKLFF
CDR3 DNA: TGTGCCATCAGTGAGGTTCAGGGTTACGAAAAACTGTTTTTT
D gene: .
J gene: TRBJ1-4
clone size: .
V gene: TRBV10-3

CDR3 protein: CASSGTENSPLHF
CDR3 DNA: TGTGCCAGCAGCGGGACAGAGAATTCACCCCTCCACTTT
D gene: TRBD1
J gene: TRBJ1-6
clone size: .
V gene: TRBV2

CDR3 protein: CASSRDRNYGYTF
CDR3 DNA: TGTGCCAGCAGTAGGGACAGGAACTATGGCTACACCTTC
D gene: TRBD1
J gene: TRBJ1-2
clone size: .
V gene: TRBV6-2/TRBV6-3

CDR3 protein: CAWSEGDSNQPQHF
CDR3 DNA: TGTGCCTGGAGTGAGGGGGACAGCAATCAGCCCCAGCATTTT
D gene: .
J gene: TRBJ1-5
clone size: .
V gene: TRBV30

CDR3 protein: CASSIRMTGEIEKLFF
CDR3 DNA: TGTGCCAGCTCAATCAGAATGACAGGGGAGATTGAAAAACTGTTTTTT
D gene: TRBD1
J gene: TRBJ1-4
clone size: .
V gene: TRBV18

CDR3 protein: CASSPYGSGGGEQYF
CDR3 DNA: TGTGCCAGCTCACCATACGGGTCAGGGGGCGGAGAGCAGTACTTC
D gene: TRBD1
J gene: TRBJ2-7
clone size: few
V gene: TRBV18

CDR3 protein: CASSEFLPPNEQFF
CDR3 DNA: TGTGCCAGCAGTGAATTTCTCCCTCCCAATGAGCAGTTCTTC
D gene: .
J gene: TRBJ2-1
clone size: .
V gene: TRBV25-1

CDR3 protein: CASSLDPGQGGGETQYF
CDR3 DNA: TGTGCCAGCAGCTTAGACCCGGGACAGGGAGGCGGAGAGACCCAGTACTTC
D gene: TRBD1
J gene: TRBJ2-5
clone size: .
V gene: TRBV7-2

CDR3 protein: CASSRNPGAYEQYF
CDR3 DNA: TGTGCCAGCTCACGAAATCCAGGGGCCTACGAGCAGTACTTC
D gene: .
J gene: TRBJ2-7
clone size: .
V gene: TRBV18

CDR3 protein: CASSYDVPAGSPLHF
CDR3 DNA: TGTGCCAGCAGTTACGATGTACCTGCGGGTTCACCCCTCCACTTT
D gene: .
J gene: TRBJ1-6
clone size: few
V gene: TRBV6-5

CDR3 protein: CASRGAGYGYTF
CDR3 DNA: TGTGCCAGCAGGGGGGCCGGATATGGCTACACCTTC
D gene: .
J gene: TRBJ1-2
clone size: .
V gene: TRBV2

CDR3 protein: CASSLWTGLEQYF
CDR3 DNA: TGCGCCAGCAGCTTATGGACAGGGCTCGAGCAGTACTTC
D gene: TRBD1
J gene: TRBJ2-7
clone size: .
V gene: TRBV5-1

CDR3 protein: CASSGSLFPYNEQFF
CDR3 DNA: TGTGCCTCCTCGGGAAGCCTCTTCCCCTACAATGAGCAGTTCTTC
D gene: .
J gene: TRBJ2-1
clone size: .
V gene: TRBV19

CDR3 protein: CASSPLFAYEQYF
CDR3 DNA: TGTGCCAGCAGCCCTCTTTTCGCCTACGAGCAGTACTTC
D gene: .
J gene: TRBJ2-7
clone size: .
V gene: TRBV7-9

CDR3 protein: CASSLVQVIRNTGELFF
CDR3 DNA: TGCGCCAGCAGCTTGGTGCAGGTCATAAGGAACACCGGGGAGCTGTTTTTT
D gene: .
J gene: TRBJ2-2
clone size: few
V gene: TRBV5-1

CDR3 protein: CASSSRDRGWETQYF
CDR3 DNA: TGTGCCAGCAGTAGCCGGGACAGGGGATGGGAGACCCAGTACTTC
D gene: TRBD1
J gene: TRBJ2-5
clone size: .
V gene: TRBV6-5

CDR3 protein: CASSLDPGLAAYEQYF
CDR3 DNA: TGTGCCAGCAGTCTAGACCCGGGACTAGCGGCCTACGAGCAGTACTTC
D gene: TRBD2
J gene: TRBJ2-7
clone size: .
V gene: TRBV27

CDR3 protein: CASSWDRGYEQYF
CDR3 DNA: TGTGCCAGCAGCTGGGACAGGGGCTACGAGCAGTACTTC
D gene: TRBD1
J gene: TRBJ2-7
clone size: once
V gene: TRBV5-6

CDR3 protein: CSVSYRSGANVLTF
CDR3 DNA: TGCAGCGTGTCGTATCGCTCTGGGGCCAACGTCCTGACTTTC
D gene: .
J gene: TRBJ2-6
clone size: .
V gene: TRBV29-1

CDR3 protein: CASSFTGGVYEQYF
CDR3 DNA: TGTGCCAGCAGCTTCACAGGGGGGGTCTACGAGCAGTACTTC
D gene: .
J gene: TRBJ2-7
clone size: few
V gene: TRBV7-2

CDR3 protein: CASSLAGQGGQETQYF
CDR3 DNA: TGTGCCAGCAGCTTAGCCGGACAGGGCGGGCAAGAGACCCAGTACTTC
D gene: TRBD1
J gene: TRBJ2-5
clone size: .
V gene: TRBV7-8

CDR3 protein: CASSYSTRHEQYF
CDR3 DNA: TGTGCCAGCAGTTACTCGACACGGCACGAGCAGTACTTC
D gene: .
J gene: TRBJ2-7
clone size: .
V gene: TRBV6-2/TRBV6-3

CDR3 protein: CASSLSSGTVTHF
CDR3 DNA: TGTGCCAGCAGCTTAAGCTCAGGGACAGTCACCCATTTT
D gene: TRBD1
J gene: TRBJ1-5
clone size: .
V gene: TRBV11-2

CDR3 protein: CASSEGSGQGPYEQYF
CDR3 DNA: TGTGCCAGCAGTGAAGGAAGTGGACAGGGGCCCTACGAGCAGTACTTC
D gene: TRBD1
J gene: TRBJ2-7
clone size: .
V gene: TRBV2

CDR3 protein: CASSPNGLAGADTQYF
CDR3 DNA: TGCGCCAGCAGCCCAAATGGACTAGCGGGAGCAGATACGCAGTATTTT
D gene: TRBD2
J gene: TRBJ2-3
clone size: few
V gene: TRBV5-1

CDR3 protein: CATSGNRDNYNEQFF
CDR3 DNA: TGTGCCACCAGCGGTAACCGGGACAATTACAATGAGCAGTTCTTC
D gene: .
J gene: TRBJ2-1
clone size: .
V gene: TRBV15

CDR3 protein: CATSSPKGQGAGEQFF
CDR3 DNA: TGTGCCACCAGCAGCCCGAAGGGACAGGGGGCAGGTGAGCAGTTCTTC
D gene: TRBD1
J gene: TRBJ2-1
clone size: .
V gene: TRBV15

CDR3 protein: CASSQNYEQYF
CDR3 DNA: TGTGCCAGCAGCCAGAACTACGAGCAGTACTTC
D gene: .
J gene: TRBJ2-7
clone size: .
V gene: TRBV21-1

CDR3 protein: CASSVMSAGGGTDTQYF
CDR3 DNA: TGTGCCAGCAGTGTTATGAGCGCGGGGGGGGGCACAGATACGCAGTATTTT
D gene: TRBD2
J gene: TRBJ2-3
clone size: .
V gene: TRBV2

CDR3 protein: CASSAGGPGSYEQYF
CDR3 DNA: TGTGCCAGCAGCGCAGGGGGCCCGGGCTCCTACGAGCAGTACTTC
D gene: TRBD1
J gene: TRBJ2-7
clone size: .
V gene: TRBV11-2

CDR3 protein: CASSQVAGTEAFF
CDR3 DNA: TGTGCCAGCAGCCAAGTGGCGGGAACTGAAGCTTTCTTT
D gene: .
J gene: TRBJ1-1
clone size: .
V gene: TRBV3-1/TRBV3-2

CDR3 protein: CASSLSSGGQETQYF
CDR3 DNA: TGTGCCAGCAGCTTGTCTAGCGGGGGTCAAGAGACCCAGTACTTC
D gene: TRBD2
J gene: TRBJ2-5
clone size: .
V gene: TRBV7-2

CDR3 protein: CASSTRRGARAETQYF
CDR3 DNA: TGTGCCAGCAGCACTAGGCGGGGGGCGAGGGCAGAGACCCAGTACTTC
D gene: TRBD2
J gene: TRBJ2-5
clone size: .
V gene: TRBV11-2